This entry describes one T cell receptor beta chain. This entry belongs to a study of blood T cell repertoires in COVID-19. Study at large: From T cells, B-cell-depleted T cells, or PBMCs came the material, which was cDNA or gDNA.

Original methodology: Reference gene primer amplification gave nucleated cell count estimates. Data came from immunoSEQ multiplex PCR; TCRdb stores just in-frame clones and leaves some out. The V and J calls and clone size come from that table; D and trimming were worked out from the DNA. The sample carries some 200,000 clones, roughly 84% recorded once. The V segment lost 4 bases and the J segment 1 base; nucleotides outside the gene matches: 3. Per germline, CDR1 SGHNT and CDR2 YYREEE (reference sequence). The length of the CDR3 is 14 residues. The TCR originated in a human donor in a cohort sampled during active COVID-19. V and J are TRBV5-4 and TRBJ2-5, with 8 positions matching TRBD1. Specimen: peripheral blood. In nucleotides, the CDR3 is TGTGCCAGCAGCATCGGACAGGGCCAAGAGACCCAGTACTTC. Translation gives CASSIGQGQETQYF.